One sample yielded the 25 T cell receptor beta chains listed below, sequenced in a study of shared T cell receptors in the human thymus. Only in-frame clones appear in the TCRdb table, and some are missing; sequencing was by immunoSEQ multiplex PCR. In the table there are approximately 760,000 clones, 80% to 90% of which are singletons. These sequences were also reported in another study, on human thymus T cells.

Sequencing was performed on thymocytes. These receptors were obtained from a girl less than two years old with a congenital heart defect.

The V and J genes are TRBV15 and TRBJ2-3, with 10 nucleotides matching TRBD2. The ends lost 0 bases at V and 1 base at J; junction bases unmatched: 4. The CDR3 has 17 residues. Germline values: CDR1 LNHNV, CDR2 YYDKDF (reference sequence). CDR3 nucleotide sequence: TGTGCCACCAGCAGAGATCGAAGCGGGGGGGGCACAGATACGCAGTATTTT. It yields the protein CATSRDRSGGGTDTQYF.

This clone was recorded once. The chain employs TRBV5-4 and TRBJ2-3, with D perhaps matching TRBD2 (6 bases). With 2 bases removed from V and 5 bases from J, the gap between germline ends came to 15 bases. The CDR3 consists of 15 residues. CDR1 is SGHNT, CDR2 YYREEE, per germline (reference sequence). The DNA of the CDR3 is TGTGCCAGCAGCTTCGGATACGGTAGCGGAGATACGCAGTATTTT. Residues: CASSFGYGSGDTQYF.

V gene TRBV30 combines with J gene TRBJ2-7; no clear D. The CDR3 runs to 16 residues. The germline V gene encodes CDR1 GTSNPN and CDR2 SVGIG (reference sequence). The ends were cut back, 1 base at V and 2 bases at J, with 18 bases in the middle. The DNA of the CDR3 is TGTGCCTGGAGTGCCCTGACCCAGAGGTCTCCCTACGAGCAGTACTTC. Encoded protein: CAWSALTQRSPYEQYF. Combining the CDR3 with reference TRBV30 and TRBJ2-7 gives the whole variable domain SQTIHQWPATLVQPVGSPLSLECTVEGTSNPNLYWYRQAAGRGLQLLFYSVGIGQISSEVPQNLSASRPQDRQFILSSKKLLLSDSGFYLCAWSALTQRSPYEQYFGPGTRLTVT.

The table lists this clone with a few counts. The V call is TRBV9, the J call TRBJ1-4, with TRBD1 identical over 8 bases. The CDR3 loop spans 15 amino acids. The germline V gene encodes CDR1 SGDLS and CDR2 YYNGEE. V shed 2 bases and J 8 bases; nucleotides not matched to a gene: 8. The CDR3 DNA follows: TGTGCCAGCAGCGTGGGACAGGCGAATCAGGAAAAACTGTTTTTT. Translating it yields CASSVGQANQEKLFF.

The chain carries TRBV27 and TRBJ1-1; D ambiguous. Germline CDR1 and CDR2: MNHEY and SMNVEV (reference sequence). V lost 4 bases, J lost 7 bases, and 13 bases lay in between. This CDR3 has 13 residues. The CDR3 protein is CASSSPKLLEAFF. The CDR3 DNA reads TGTGCCAGCAGTTCCCCGAAATTACTTGAAGCTTTCTTT.

The J gene is TRBJ1-2, the V gene TRBV27; TRBD1 is a possible D gene (5 bases). The V end lost 5 bases, the J end lost 3 bases, and 13 bases lay between the germline ends. Germline V CDR1 and CDR2: MNHEY, SMNVEV (reference sequence). There are 14 residues in the CDR3. The DNA for the CDR3 is TGTGCCAGCAGTCCATGGGGCGCTTACTATGGCTACACCTTC. Its translation is CASSPWGAYYGYTF.

This clone has just a few counts. The chain has TRBV29-1 and TRBJ2-5; 7 nucleotides match TRBD1. After removal of 6 bases from V and 0 bases from J, the junction contained 10 bases not matched to a gene. CDR1 and CDR2 (germline): SQVTM, ANQGSEA. The CDR3 is 15 residues long. The CDR3 bases are TGCAGCGTAGGTGGGACAGCCACCCACCAAGAGACCCAGTACTTC. Protein: CSVGGTATHQETQYF.

The rearrangement uses TRBV25-1 and TRBJ2-7; 10 bases line up with TRBD2. The germline V gene has CDR1 MGHDK and CDR2 SYGVNS. V lost 10 bases, J lost 6 bases, and 9 bases stayed unmatched. CDR3 size: 13 residues. CDR3: CAKKPGLASEQYF. DNA for the CDR3: TGTGCCAAAAAACCGGGACTAGCGTCCGAGCAGTACTTC.

As DNA, the CDR3 is TGTGCCAGCAGTGGCCCCGGGACAGACATGAACACTGAAGCTTTCTTT. Its translation: CASSGPGTDMNTEAFF. The J gene is TRBJ1-1, the V gene TRBV6-1, with TRBD1 identical over 7 bases. Trimming cost V 4 bases and J 0 bases; bases outside gene matches: 8. This CDR3 is built from 16 residues. The germline CDR1 and CDR2 sequences are MNHNS and SASEGT.

The DNA of the CDR3 is TGTGCCAGCTCACCACCGGCCCGCGGGACCGTCTACAATGAGCAGTTCTTC. Its translation is CASSPPARGTVYNEQFF. This chain uses TRBV18 with TRBJ2-1, with D tentatively TRBD2 (6 bases). V gave up 0 bases and J gave up 3 bases, with 15 bases separating them. CDR1 is KGHSH, CDR2 LQKENI, per germline. The CDR3 loop spans 17 amino acids.

The V and J genes are TRBV27 and TRBJ2-7; no firm D call. This CDR3 has 14 residues. The germline V and J ends were trimmed by 4 bases and 3 bases, with 13 bases remaining between them. CDR1 and CDR2 (germline): MNHEY, SMNVEV (reference sequence). Here the CDR3 DNA reads TGTGCCAGCAGTTGGGCCCGGTCAGACTACGAGCAGTACTTC. Its protein is CASSWARSDYEQYF.

This clone has more than one count but fewer than ten. The chain couples TRBV29-1 to TRBJ1-4, with D perhaps matching TRBD1 (5 bases). The CDR3 runs to 16 residues. Germline V gene lookup returns CDR1 SQVTM and CDR2 ANQGSEA. Trimming pared 7 bases from V and 4 bases from J, leaving 22 bases between. CDR3 in DNA: TGCAGCGCTAGAGGCTGGGTGGGGGGTGGTAATGAAAAACTGTTTTTT. Translating it yields CSARGWVGGGNEKLFF. Drawing the rest from reference TRBV29-1 and TRBJ1-4, the complete variable domain is SAVISQKPSRDICQRGTSLTIQCQVDSQVTMMFWYRQQPGQSLTLIATANQGSEATYESGFVIDKFPISRPNLTFSTLTVSNMSPEDSSIYLCSARGWVGGGNEKLFFGSGTQLSVL.

A remark on this clone: Other DNA sequences in this sample translate to the same CDR3. The V call is TRBV10-3, the J call TRBJ2-7, with a weak D call TRBD1 (6 bases). This CDR3 spans 13 amino acids. Trimming stripped 2 bases from V and 3 bases from J, with 8 bases between. Germline assignment: CDR1 ENHRY and CDR2 SYGVKD. The CDR3 spells CAISEPDSYEQYF. The CDR3 bases are TGTGCCATCAGTGAGCCGGACAGCTACGAGCAGTACTTC.

This chain uses TRBV7-9 with TRBJ1-1; the match to TRBD1 covers 9 bases. This CDR3 region has 19 residues. J was trimmed by 0 bases and V by 5 bases; bases with no gene match: 16. CDR1 is SEHNR and CDR2 is FQNEAQ in the germline V gene (reference sequence). CDR3 DNA sequence: TGTGCCAGCAGCCCTCCCGATTTTTCGCGGGACAGGGTGAACACTGAAGCTTTCTTT. The encoded protein is CASSPPDFSRDRVNTEAFF.

The chain uses TRBV4-2 and TRBJ2-3; 8 bases map to TRBD1. The trim removed 0 bases at V and 11 bases at J, leaving 16 bases unmatched. This CDR3 is built from 17 residues. Germline V gene sequence: CDR1 LGHNA, CDR2 YNFKEQ. The chain's CDR3 is CASSQDMGPGGDSKQYF. CDR3 DNA: TGTGCCAGCAGCCAAGATATGGGGCCAGGGGGCGATTCGAAGCAGTATTTT.

The CDR3 DNA reads as TGTGCCAGCAGTTACCCGTATAATCAGCCCCAGCATTTT. Protein product: CASSYPYNQPQHF. This chain connects TRBV6-6 to TRBJ1-5; D is uncertain. This CDR3 contains 13 residues. In germline, CDR1 is MNHNY, CDR2 SVGAGI (reference sequence). V was clipped by 2 bases and J by 4 bases, with 6 bases between them.

This clone has a single count. V usage is TRBV5-6 and J usage is TRBJ1-2; no reliable D call. The V gene's germline CDR1 is SGHDT and CDR2 YYEEEE. This CDR3 is 14 amino acids long. The ends were cut back, 6 bases at V and 4 bases at J, with 16 bases in the middle. The CDR3 is CASTQGLPFYGYTF. The CDR3 DNA reads as TGTGCCAGCACCCAAGGACTCCCCTTCTATGGCTACACCTTC.

The CDR3 here is CASSLGMWDTTYYEAFF. The CDR3 coding sequence is TGCGCCAGCAGCTTGGGGATGTGGGACACAACGTATTATGAAGCTTTCTTT. This chain uses TRBV5-1 with TRBJ1-1; a possible D gene is TRBD1 (6 bases). The germline V gene encodes CDR1 SGHRS and CDR2 YFSETQ. Deletions cut 0 bases from V and 7 bases from J, with 22 bases between. The CDR3 has 17 residues.

This chain uses TRBV4-1 with TRBJ1-2; tentative D call: TRBD1 (6 bases). This CDR3 has 18 residues. Trimming took off 0 bases at V and 1 base at J, with 18 bases between the two ends. Per the germline V gene, CDR1 is MGHRA and CDR2 is YSYEKL. Written as DNA, the CDR3 is TGCGCCAGCAGCCAAGAATTAGTCAGGGGCCCTGTTAACTATGGCTACACCTTC. Translation gives CASSQELVRGPVNYGYTF.

V gene TRBV10-1 combines with J gene TRBJ2-2; D perhaps matches TRBD2 (6 bases). Germline CDR1 is WNHNN and CDR2 is SYGVQD (reference sequence). CDR3 size: 17 residues. V gave up 3 bases and J gave up 0 bases, with 14 bases separating them. CDR3 in DNA: TGCGCCAGCAGTGACCCGGTGGGGGGTGCGAACACCGGGGAGCTGTTTTTT. Protein product: CASSDPVGGANTGELFF.

V is TRBV4-3 and J is TRBJ1-1, with a possible D match to TRBD1 (6 bases). Germline CDR1 and CDR2: LGHNA and YSLEER. The CDR3 consists of 15 residues. Trimming left V 4 bases short and J 7 bases short, with 19 bases between. The CDR3 loop is CASSLRPGTLLEAFF. The CDR3 region has the DNA TGCGCCAGCAGCCTCCGACCGGGGACACTACTTGAAGCTTTCTTT.

The chain combines TRBV12-5 with TRBJ1-6; a weak D match, TRBD1 (5 bases). The V end lost 7 bases, the J end lost 10 bases, and 23 bases lay between the germline ends. CDR1 is LGHNT and CDR2 is FRNRAP in the germline V gene. This CDR3 region has 16 residues. The CDR3: CASAPTQQAQVSPLHF. CDR3 sequence (DNA): TGTGCTAGTGCCCCCACCCAACAGGCGCAGGTCTCACCCCTCCACTTT.

With respect to this clone: A read error may produce the germline difference seen at one junction end. J is TRBJ2-3 and V is TRBV11-2, with a possible D match to TRBD1 (6 bases). Germline V gene sequence: CDR1 SGHAT, CDR2 FQNNGV. This CDR3 is built from 17 residues. As DNA, the CDR3 is TGTGCCAGCAGCCTAGAAGGGGGACACGACGTAACAGATACGCAGTATTTT. Translated, it gives CASSLEGGHDVTDTQYF.

The V and J genes are TRBV6-6 and TRBJ1-4; 7 bases line up with TRBD1. Germline values: CDR1 MNHNY, CDR2 SVGAGI (reference sequence). Trimming took 5 bases from V and 4 from J; bases not matched to a gene: 7. The CDR3 is 15 amino acids. Here the CDR3 DNA reads TGTGCCAGCAGTACCTCGGACAGGTTTAATGAAAAACTGTTTTTT. Protein product: CASSTSDRFNEKLFF.

The chain is built from TRBV5-6 and TRBJ2-1, with D tentatively TRBD1 (5 bases). Trimming shortened V by 4 bases and J by 4 bases, and 15 bases separated the two germline ends. From germline, CDR1 is SGHDT and CDR2 YYEEEE. The CDR3 covers 15 residues. The CDR3 region is CASSVDRNYYNEQFF. CDR3 sequence (DNA): TGTGCCAGCAGCGTCGACAGAAACTATTACAATGAGCAGTTCTTC.